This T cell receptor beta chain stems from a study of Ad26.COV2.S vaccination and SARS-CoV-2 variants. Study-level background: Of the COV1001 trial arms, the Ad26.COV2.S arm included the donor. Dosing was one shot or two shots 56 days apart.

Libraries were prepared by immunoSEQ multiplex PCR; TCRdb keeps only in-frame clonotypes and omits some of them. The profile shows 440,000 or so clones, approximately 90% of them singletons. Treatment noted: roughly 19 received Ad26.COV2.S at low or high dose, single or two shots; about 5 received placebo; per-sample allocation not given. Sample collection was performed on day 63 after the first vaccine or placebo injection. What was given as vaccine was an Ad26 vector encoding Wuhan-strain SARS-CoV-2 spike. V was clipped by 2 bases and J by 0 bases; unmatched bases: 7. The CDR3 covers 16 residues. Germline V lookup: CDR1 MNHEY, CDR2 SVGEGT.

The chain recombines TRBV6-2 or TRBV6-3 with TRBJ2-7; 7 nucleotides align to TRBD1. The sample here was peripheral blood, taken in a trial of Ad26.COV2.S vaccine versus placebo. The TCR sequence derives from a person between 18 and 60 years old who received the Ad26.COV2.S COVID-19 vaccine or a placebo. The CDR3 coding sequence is TGTGCCAGCAGTTACAAACCGGGACAGTACTCCTACGAGCAGTACTTC. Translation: CASSYKPGQYSYEQYF.